A single T cell receptor beta chain is shown here with its context. Antigen specificity is unknown. The sample comes from a study of cytomegalovirus exposure and HLA in healthy donors. Whole-study findings and limits: Confirmation was obtained in vitro that three CMV-associated chains are specific for CMV antigens. A link between a missense DCLRE1C variant and TCR beta V- and J-gene trimming emerged from a later analysis. Immune exposure was documented only through CMV serostatus.

Germline CDR1 is MNHEY and CDR2 is SVGAGI. The CDR3 is 14 amino acids. Unmatched junction bases numbered 3, after V lost 5 bases and J lost 5 bases. With 60 Vbeta and 13 Jbeta primers, the PCR was carried out. Sequencing used immunoSEQ multiplex PCR; TCRdb keeps in-frame clones, though not all of them. The table has 100,000 or so clones, around 80% seen once. This sequence originates from a female donor in good health and CMV-seropositive. The rearrangement links TRBV6-5 to TRBJ2-7, with TRBD2 matching over 13 bases. Input material: PBMCs. CDR3 sequence: CASSPGLAGNEQYF. In DNA, the CDR3 is TGTGCCAGCAGTCCGGGACTAGCGGGGAACGAGCAGTACTTC.